This record looks at one T cell receptor beta chain sequence and its context. Its specificity is not known. This sample is drawn from a study of T cell repertoires in cytomegalovirus infection. The wider study: Both CMV infection and a matching HLA type were indicated by public TCR beta signatures. The study, taken as a whole, reports: Ex vivo, HLA-C-restricted CMV-specific TCR beta clonotypes prevailed over the rest of the response. Summed frequency of shared TCR beta families picked out CMV carriers who also had the relevant HLA.

TCRdb fed the reads into MiXCR, producing one record per CDR3 protein. The sample shows about 100,000 distinct CDR3 sequences, 42% of them seen only once. Here the sequenced sample was CD8+ T cells from cultured PBMCs, taken from culture after CMV antigen stimulation. The clonotype originates from a human donor in good health (CMV status not recorded). Some clones in this sample may be carry-over from other donors' samples.

This CDR3 reads CASSRFDGAGQGEQQPQHF. The CDR3 coding sequence is TGTGCCAGCAGCAGATTTGATGGGGCTGGACAGGGGGAACAGCAGCCCCAGCATTTT. This rearrangement joins TRBV7-8 to TRBJ1-5; TRBD1 aligns across 10 bases. The CDR3 loop spans 19 amino acids. Germline V lookup: CDR1 SGHVS, CDR2 FQNEAQ. V trimming: 5 bases; J trimming: 7 bases; junction bases outside the gene matches: 20.